One sample yielded the 9 T cell receptor beta chains listed below, sequenced in a study of immune cell composition in non-small cell lung cancer. Clones were sequenced by immunoSEQ multiplex PCR, and TCRdb holds only the in-frame ones, with some missing. The sample holds about 4,900 clones, roughly four fifths seen once. Sequenced sample: lung tumor tissue. The receptor set was obtained from a human donor with non-small cell lung cancer.

The chain is built from TRBV4-3 and TRBJ1-1, with 10 bases matching TRBD1. The junction had 6 bases not matched to a gene; V was cut back by 1 base and J by 4 bases. Germline loops: CDR1 LGHNA, CDR2 YSLEER. This CDR3 has 16 amino acids. The DNA of the CDR3 is TGCGCCAGCAGCCAAGGTGACAGGGGGCACCCCACTGAAGCTTTCTTT. Its protein is CASSQGDRGHPTEAFF.

The chain recombines TRBV11-3 with TRBJ2-1, with D perhaps matching TRBD2 (6 bases). V lost 5 bases and J 3 bases, leaving 11 bases between the germline ends. Germline V gene sequence: CDR1 SGHNT, CDR2 YENEEA. This CDR3 has 14 amino acids. The CDR3 region has the DNA TGTGCCAGCAGCAAGCGGGCGGACTACAATGAGCAGTTCTTC. Translation: CASSKRADYNEQFF.

The genes are TRBV15 and TRBJ2-1; weak D call: TRBD2 (5 bases). This CDR3 is 12 amino acids long. The germline gives CDR1 LNHNV, CDR2 YYDKDF (reference sequence). The V end lost 4 bases, the J end lost 10 bases, and 11 bases lay between the germline ends. The CDR3 DNA sequence: TGTGCCACCAGCACTCGTACGGGGGAGCAGTTCTTC. As protein: CATSTRTGEQFF.

The genes are TRBV4-2 and TRBJ1-6; D is unclear. Germline V gives CDR1 LGHNA, CDR2 YNFKEQ. The CDR3 consists of 15 residues. V was trimmed by 11 bases and J by 0 bases, leaving 14 bases between them. The CDR3 DNA sequence: TGTGCCTCCAAGGACGGGAGCTCCTATAATTCACCCCTCCACTTT. This codes for CASKDGSSYNSPLHF.

The gene calls are TRBV5-6 and TRBJ2-5, with D tentatively TRBD1 (5 bases). Germline CDR1 and CDR2: SGHDT and YYEEEE. The CDR3 length is 14 residues. V dropped 2 bases and J dropped 1 base, with 9 bases sitting between them. CDR3 sequence: CASSLQAAQETQYF. The CDR3 DNA sequence: TGTGCCAGCAGCTTACAGGCGGCCCAAGAGACCCAGTACTTC.

This clone was observed a single time. V usage is TRBV4-3 and J usage is TRBJ2-1, with D possibly TRBD2 on 7 matching bases. The V and J ends lost 4 bases and 4 bases respectively, with 17 bases between them. CDR3 length: 16 residues. CDR1 LGHNA and CDR2 YSLEER come from the germline V gene. CDR3 region: CASSRRGRGRYNEQFF. The CDR3 nucleotides are TGCGCCAGCAGCCGACGGGGGCGGGGGAGATACAATGAGCAGTTCTTC.

The V and J genes are TRBV9 and TRBJ1-1; D is unclear. This CDR3 region has 13 residues. Per the germline V gene, CDR1 is SGDLS and CDR2 is YYNGEE. Trimming shortened V by 0 bases and J by 6 bases, and 9 bases separated the two germline ends. CDR3 sequence: CASSVDTRSEAFF. For the CDR3, the DNA is TGTGCCAGCAGCGTAGATACGCGGTCTGAAGCTTTCTTT.

The rearrangement joins TRBV5-1 to TRBJ2-5; 7 bases map to TRBD2. After removal of 0 bases from V and 3 bases from J, the junction contained 2 bases not matched to a gene. Germline V CDR1 and CDR2: SGHRS, YFSETQ. This CDR3 spans 14 amino acids. The CDR3: CASSLVGGKETQYF. CDR3 nucleotide sequence: TGCGCCAGCAGCTTGGTCGGGGGGAAAGAGACCCAGTACTTC. Full variable domain (rest looked up from reference TRBV5-1 and TRBJ2-5): KAGVTQTPRYLIKTRGQQVTLSCSPISGHRSVSWYQQTPGQGLQFLFEYFSETQRNKGNFPGRFSGRQFSNSRSEMNVSTLELGDSALYLCASSLVGGKETQYFGPGTRLLVL.

The chain links TRBV7-2 to TRBJ2-3, with a weak D call TRBD1 (5 bases). The CDR3 is made up of 15 amino acids. Germline V lookup: CDR1 SGHTA, CDR2 FQGNSA. V lost 2 bases and J 3 bases, leaving 12 bases between the germline ends. The CDR3: CASSLQGMLTDTQYF. DNA of the CDR3: TGTGCCAGCAGCTTACAGGGCATGTTAACAGATACGCAGTATTTT.